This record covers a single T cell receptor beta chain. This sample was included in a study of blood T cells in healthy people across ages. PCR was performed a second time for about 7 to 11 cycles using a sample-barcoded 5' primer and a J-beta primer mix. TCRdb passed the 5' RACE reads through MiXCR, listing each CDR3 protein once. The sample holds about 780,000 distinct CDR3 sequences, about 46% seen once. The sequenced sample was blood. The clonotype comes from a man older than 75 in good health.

This CDR3 is CASSLVSSASTDTQYF. DNA for the CDR3: TGTGCCAGCAGCTTAGTGTCTAGCGCTAGCACAGATACGCAGTATTTT. The rearrangement links TRBV7-2 to TRBJ2-3; perhaps TRBD2 as D (6 bases). Germline V lookup: CDR1 SGHTA, CDR2 FQGNSA. Trimming cost V 1 base and J 0 bases, with 11 bases left between them. CDR3 size: 16 residues.